The 19 T cell receptor beta chains presented below share a single source sample, sequenced in a study of CD4 and CD8 cells across lung adenocarcinoma regions. TCRdb fed the PCR reads into MiXCR, producing one record per CDR3 protein. The top ten hold 25% to 30% of the sample, which has 20,000 to 25,000 distinct CDR3 sequences, roughly half seen once. Sequenced input: CD8+ T cells from the center of a lung tumor. The receptors here all came from a female donor with lung adenocarcinoma. The CD4 and CD8 labels of this study may be unreliable.

This clonotype was detected only a few times. The chain couples TRBV15 to TRBJ2-5; weak D call: TRBD2 (5 bases). Germline values: CDR1 LNHNV, CDR2 YYDKDF (reference sequence). The V and J ends lost 0 bases and 5 bases respectively, with 13 bases between them. The CDR3 loop spans 15 amino acids. CDR3 sequence: CATSRDLSTGETQYF. The CDR3, as DNA: TGTGCCACCAGCAGAGATCTTTCTACGGGGGAGACCCAGTACTTC.

J is TRBJ2-4 and V is TRBV5-1, with 9 bases aligning to TRBD1. J was trimmed by 5 bases and V by 5 bases; bases with no gene match: 8. This CDR3 has 15 amino acids. CDR1 is SGHRS and CDR2 is YFSETQ in the germline V gene. CDR3 coding DNA: TGCGCCAGCAGAAATACAGGGGGCGGTGAAAACATTCAGTACTTC. Protein sequence: CASRNTGGGENIQYF.

The genes are TRBV4-1 and TRBJ1-6, with 10 bases matching TRBD1. V shed 2 bases, J shed 5 bases, and the junction held 3 bases outside the gene matches. The CDR3 totals 16 residues. Germline V gene data show CDR1 as MGHRA and CDR2 as YSYEKL. The CDR3 region has the DNA TGCGCCAGCAGCCAATGGGGACAGGGGAATAATTCACCCCTCCACTTT. Amino acids: CASSQWGQGNNSPLHF.

There are many counts of this clonotype. This chain links TRBV6-1 with TRBJ1-1, with 9 bases aligning to TRBD1. Germline CDR1 is MNHNS and CDR2 is SASEGT. V gave up 7 bases and J gave up 4 bases; unmatched junction bases: 7. There are 14 residues in the CDR3. CDR3 residues: CASKQPGQGTEAFF. The CDR3 DNA reads TGTGCCAGCAAACAGCCGGGACAGGGCACTGAAGCTTTCTTT.

This clonotype came up once. This chain connects TRBV6-2 or TRBV6-3 to TRBJ2-5, with D perhaps TRBD1 (6 bases). The CDR3 sequence is 11 residues long. V lost 2 bases and J lost 11, with 9 bases in between. Germline V lookup: CDR1 MNHEY, CDR2 SVGEGT. CDR3 protein: CASSYAGEQYF. The CDR3 DNA sequence: TGTGCCAGCAGTTACGCAGGGGAGCAGTACTTC.

This clonotype has a count of ten or more. V and J are TRBV12-3 or TRBV12-4 and TRBJ2-1; a possible D gene is TRBD1 (5 bases). V was cut by 5 bases and J by 6 bases, with 11 bases left in between. This CDR3 has 13 residues. The CDR3, as DNA: TGTGCCAGCAGTCCACGACAGAGCAATGAGCAGTTCTTC. Its translation: CASSPRQSNEQFF.

The rearrangement uses TRBV7-2 and TRBJ2-3; possibly TRBD1 for D (5 bases). This CDR3 has 15 residues. V shed 3 bases and J shed 3 bases, with 13 bases lying between them. Germline CDR1 is SGHTA and CDR2 is FQGNSA. CDR3 sequence reads: CASSFAGLLTDTQYF. CDR3 nucleotides: TGTGCCAGCAGCTTCGCAGGGTTGTTGACAGATACGCAGTATTTT.

This chain connects TRBV6-1 to TRBJ2-6, with D tentatively TRBD1 or TRBD2 (7 bases each). From germline, CDR1 is MNHNS and CDR2 SASEGT. The V end was cut by 9 bases, the J end by 4 bases, with 13 bases between. The CDR3 extends over 14 amino acids. In DNA form, the CDR3 reads TGTGCCAGTCAGGGGGGGCCCGGGGCCAACGTCCTGACTTTC. This sequence encodes CASQGGPGANVLTF.

V usage is TRBV14 and J usage is TRBJ2-1, with 12 bases fitting TRBD2. The CDR3 is made up of 15 amino acids. V shed 7 bases and J 9 bases; nucleotides not matched to a gene: 10. CDR1 SGHDN and CDR2 FVKESK come from the germline V gene. The CDR3 DNA is TGTGCCAGCACCCCTCATACTAGCGGGAGGTCTGAGCAGTTCTTC. Its translation: CASTPHTSGRSEQFF.

The chain combines TRBV7-2 with TRBJ2-4, with TRBD2 as a possible D gene (6 bases). The DNA end favors TRBJ2-7, so the J call may be wrong. Germline lookup yields CDR1 SGHTA and CDR2 FQGNSA. The CDR3 is 13 residues long. The chain's CDR3 is CASSPSGYYEQYF. For the CDR3, the DNA is TGTGCCAGCAGCCCCAGCGGGTACTACGAGCAGTACTTC.

As for this clonotype: The conserved final phenylalanine or tryptophan is absent from the CDR3, which likely points to a read error. The DNA is left out, because the CDR3 cannot be placed on it with certainty; the CDR3 is given as TCRdb lists it. The V gene is TRBV27, the J gene TRBJ2-5. Germline CDR1 reads MNHEY; CDR2 reads SMNVEV (reference sequence). Including both end residues, the CDR3 is 13 amino acids long. The CDR3 loop reads CASSLSAGGTQLS.

This chain connects TRBV11-2 to TRBJ2-2; D is ambiguous. CDR3 length: 15 amino acids. CDR1 is SGHAT and CDR2 is FQNNGV in the germline V gene. V was clipped by 1 base and J by 2 bases, with 8 bases between them. CDR3 sequence: CASSLAGGNTGELFF. The CDR3 region has the DNA TGTGCCAGCAGCTTAGCTGGCGGTAACACCGGGGAGCTGTTTTTT.

The V call is TRBV6-1, the J call TRBJ1-1; TRBD1 matches at 7 bases. The germline gives CDR1 MNHNS, CDR2 SASEGT. This CDR3 has 14 residues. Unmatched junction bases numbered 11, after V lost 6 bases and J lost 7 bases. CDR3 in amino acids: CASSKTGKVVEAFF. CDR3 in DNA: TGTGCCAGCAGCAAGACAGGGAAAGTGGTTGAAGCTTTCTTT.

This clonotype is labeled as medium-sized. The chain recombines TRBV6-1 with TRBJ2-1, with 7 bases fitting TRBD2. The DNA end is a closer match to TRBJ2-7, so the J assignment may be wrong. Germline values: CDR1 MNHNS, CDR2 SASEGT. The CDR3 is made up of 15 amino acids. The DNA for the CDR3 is TGTGCCAGCAGTGAAGGCGGGAGCGCCCCCTACGAGCAGTACGTC. As protein: CASSEGGSAPYEQYV.

The rearrangement uses TRBV10-3 and TRBJ2-7; D perhaps matches TRBD2 (5 bases). Germline V CDR1 and CDR2: ENHRY, SYGVKD. V was clipped by 10 bases and J by 0 bases, with 13 bases between them. This CDR3 comprises 13 residues. CDR3 DNA: TGTGCCACCCAGGACTGGAACTCCTACGAGCAGTACTTC. Protein: CATQDWNSYEQYF.

The V gene is TRBV29-1, the J gene TRBJ2-5; the D gene could be TRBD1 or TRBD2 (5 bases each). CDR1 is SQVTM and CDR2 is ANQGSEA in the germline V gene. This CDR3 region has 12 residues. V dropped 6 bases and J dropped 4 bases, with 12 bases sitting between them. CDR3 in amino acids: CSVRAGGETQYF. For the CDR3, the DNA is TGCAGCGTCAGGGCCGGAGGAGAGACCCAGTACTTC.

The chain uses TRBV10-2 and TRBJ2-5; D uncertain. Germline CDR1 is WSHSY and CDR2 is SAAADI. The V end was cut by 0 bases, the J end by 2 bases, with 16 bases between. This CDR3 has 17 amino acids. The CDR3 bases are TGCGCCAGCAGTGAGTCCGGTGCTGGTACTCGACAAGAGACCCAGTACTTC. Encoded protein: CASSESGAGTRQETQYF.

This clonotype was seen more than once but under ten times. J is TRBJ2-3 and V is TRBV5-1; possibly TRBD2 for D (6 bases). Germline V lookup: CDR1 SGHRS, CDR2 YFSETQ. The CDR3 is 13 amino acids. Trimming took 4 bases from V and 9 from J, leaving 15 bases between them. The CDR3 DNA reads as TGCGCCAGCAGCCCGGCGGGATTCACAACGCAGTATTTT. Translated, it gives CASSPAGFTTQYF.

Concerning this clonotype itself: Because the CDR3 is missing its conserved closing phenylalanine or tryptophan, this is likely a read error. The chain uses TRBV24-1 and TRBJ2-1; D assignment may be TRBD1 or TRBD2 (5 bases each). The germline V and J ends were trimmed by 9 bases and 8 bases, with 22 bases remaining between them. The V gene's germline CDR1 is KGHDR and CDR2 SFDVKD. CDR3 length: 15 residues. In DNA form, the CDR3 reads TGTGCCACCGGGTCCAGTAGGGGTTTGGGGGATGAGCAGTTCTTG. This sequence encodes CATGSSRGLGDEQFL.